Following are 18 T cell receptor beta chains from one sample sequenced in a study of early T cells in non-severe SARS-CoV-2 infection. TCRdb passed the 5' RACE reads through MiXCR, listing each CDR3 protein once. This table holds tens of thousands of distinct CDR3 sequences, roughly 9.2% found once. The sample consisted of whole blood. These receptors all come from an adult who was a healthcare worker with PCR-confirmed SARS-CoV-2 infection or an uninfected control (not recorded which).

The sample holds one count of this clonotype. The chain joins TRBV2 to TRBJ1-2; a possible D gene is TRBD1 (5 bases). The germline V and J ends were trimmed by 6 bases and 9 bases, with 17 bases remaining between them. The germline CDR1 and CDR2 sequences are SNHLY and FYNNEI. This CDR3 comprises 13 residues. In nucleotides, the CDR3 is TGTGCCAGCAGCCCCGGGACGGCTTTTCGCTACACCTTC. Translated: CASSPGTAFRYTF.

This clonotype has a count of ten or more. The chain has TRBV7-3 and TRBJ2-7; D may be TRBD1 or TRBD2 (5 bases each). Germline CDR1 SGHTA, CDR2 FQGTGA. The CDR3 sequence is 14 residues long. The V end was cut by 5 bases, the J end by 5 bases, with 16 bases between. CDR3 sequence reads: CASSPTPGDHEQYF. CDR3 nucleotide sequence: TGTGCCAGCAGCCCGACCCCCGGGGACCACGAGCAGTACTTC.

This clonotype is termed large. The V and J genes are TRBV9 and TRBJ2-3, with TRBD1 as a possible D gene (5 bases). The CDR3 sequence is 14 residues long. CDR1 and CDR2 (germline): SGDLS, YYNGEE. V shed 3 bases and J shed 4 bases, with 12 bases lying between them. CDR3 sequence reads: CASSAGQLPDTQYF. In DNA, the CDR3 is TGTGCCAGCAGCGCCGGACAATTACCAGATACGCAGTATTTT.

There are many counts of this clonotype. V gene TRBV20-1 combines with J gene TRBJ2-7, with a tentative D call TRBD2 (5 bases). CDR1 is DFQATT and CDR2 is SNEGSKA in the germline V gene (reference sequence). This CDR3 is 18 amino acids long. The ends were cut back, 0 bases at V and 2 bases at J, with 23 bases in the middle. CDR3 region: CSARDDEWVSGETYEQYF. The CDR3, as DNA: TGCAGTGCTAGAGATGATGAATGGGTGTCCGGGGAGACCTACGAGCAGTACTTC.

This clonotype was detected ten times or more. V is TRBV18 and J is TRBJ2-7; D is possibly TRBD2 (6 bases). CDR1 is KGHSH and CDR2 is LQKENI in the germline V gene. V was clipped by 3 bases and J by 0 bases, with 15 bases between them. This CDR3 has 16 residues. The CDR3: CASSPGTSTYSYEQYF. CDR3 DNA: TGTGCCAGCTCACCTGGGACTTCGACTTACTCCTACGAGCAGTACTTC.

This clonotype was detected only a few times. The CDR3 DNA follows: TGTGCCAGCAGCTCCCCTGTGACCATGGGCTCAGATACGCAGTATTTT. This encodes CASSSPVTMGSDTQYF. The chain employs TRBV7-9 and TRBJ2-3, with D unclear. This CDR3 has 16 residues. Deletions cut 4 bases from V and 4 bases from J, with 18 bases between. CDR1 and CDR2 (germline): SEHNR, FQNEAQ (reference sequence).

This clonotype was found many times. The chain carries TRBV11-2 and TRBJ2-5; D gene uncertain. Between the trimmed V and J ends, which lost 1 base and 1 base, there was a span of 13 bases. CDR1 is SGHAT and CDR2 is FQNNGV in the germline V gene. This CDR3 has 16 amino acids. The CDR3 loop reads CASSLGFRTIQETQYF. The CDR3 DNA reads TGTGCCAGCAGCTTAGGGTTTCGGACGATCCAAGAGACCCAGTACTTC.

This clonotype has a count of ten or more. V usage is TRBV20-1 and J usage is TRBJ2-3, with a tentative D call TRBD2 (5 bases). CDR1 and CDR2 from the germline V gene are DFQATT and SNEGSKA (reference sequence). The V end was cut by 0 bases, the J end by 2 bases, with 9 bases between. The CDR3 runs to 14 residues. Here the CDR3 reads CSARDQAVTDTQYF. The CDR3 nucleotides are TGCAGTGCTAGAGATCAAGCGGTCACAGATACGCAGTATTTT.

This clonotype was seen more than once but under ten times. The V and J genes are TRBV7-9 and TRBJ2-3, with D unclear. Germline V gene lookup returns CDR1 SEHNR and CDR2 FQNEAQ (reference sequence). The V end was cut by 4 bases, the J end by 4 bases, with 15 bases between. CDR3 length equals 15 residues. The CDR3: CASSSLHRRADTQYF. The CDR3 DNA is TGTGCCAGCAGCTCTTTACATAGGCGCGCAGATACGCAGTATTTT.

This clonotype was seen ten or more times. This rearrangement joins TRBV9 to TRBJ1-1, with TRBD1 as a possible D gene (5 bases). The V end was cut by 3 bases, the J end by 3 bases, with 15 bases between. CDR3 length equals 15 residues. Germline CDR1 reads SGDLS; CDR2 reads YYNGEE. The CDR3 coding sequence is TGTGCCAGCAGCGAGTGGACAACCCGGGACACTGAAGCTTTCTTT. Translating it yields CASSEWTTRDTEAFF.

This clonotype was counted at least ten times. The V call is TRBV10-3, the J call TRBJ1-2; D might be TRBD1 (6 bases). The CDR3 runs 12 residues. Germline values: CDR1 ENHRY, CDR2 SYGVKD. Trimming stripped 3 bases from V and 5 bases from J, with 7 bases between. As DNA, the CDR3 is TGTGCCATCAGTGAAGGACAGTATGGCTACACCTTC. Its translation is CAISEGQYGYTF.

This clonotype was recorded many times. This chain uses TRBV13 with TRBJ1-2; D unresolved. This CDR3 spans 14 amino acids. Trimming shortened V by 3 bases and J by 10 bases, and 18 bases separated the two germline ends. CDR1 is PRHDT and CDR2 is FYEKMQ in the germline V gene (reference sequence). The DNA for the CDR3 is TGTGCCAGCAGCTTGACAAAAAAGTTGCGAATCTACACCTTC. It codes for CASSLTKKLRIYTF.

There are many counts of this clonotype. CDR3 bases: TGTGCCAGCAGCTTAGGGACTAGCGGGAGAGAAGAGACCCAGTACTTC. Translating gives CASSLGTSGREETQYF. The chain couples TRBV11-2 to TRBJ2-5, with 13 bases lining up with TRBD2. This CDR3 comprises 16 residues. In germline, CDR1 is SGHAT, CDR2 FQNNGV. After removal of 1 base from V and 3 bases from J, the junction contained 2 bases not matched to a gene.

This clonotype was detected ten times or more. The chain has TRBV11-2 and TRBJ2-6; no reliable D call. V was trimmed by 1 base and J by 0 bases, leaving 4 bases between them. CDR3 size: 15 residues. Germline CDR1 reads SGHAT; CDR2 reads FQNNGV. The CDR3 reads CASSLGYSGANVLTF. The DNA for the CDR3 is TGTGCCAGCAGCTTAGGGTACTCTGGGGCCAACGTCCTGACTTTC. The entire variable domain, with the rest obtained from reference TRBV11-2 and TRBJ2-6, is as follows: EAGVAQSPRYKIIEKRQSVAFWCNPISGHATLYWYQQILGQGPKLLIQFQNNGVVDDSQLPKDRFSAERLKGVDSTLKIQPAKLEDSAVYLCASSLGYSGANVLTFGAGSRLTVL.

This clonotype was detected ten times or more. The chain combines TRBV4-1 with TRBJ2-3, with a weak D call TRBD2 (6 bases). In germline, CDR1 is MGHRA, CDR2 YSYEKL. V dropped 4 bases and J dropped 1 base, with 9 bases sitting between them. The CDR3 loop spans 14 amino acids. The chain's CDR3 is CASSPSAGTDTQYF. CDR3 nucleotide sequence: TGCGCCAGCAGCCCTAGCGCGGGCACAGATACGCAGTATTTT.

The sample holds a few counts of this clonotype. The genes are TRBV5-6 and TRBJ2-5; D possibly corresponds to TRBD1 (6 bases). The CDR3 length is 15 residues. CDR1 and CDR2 from the germline V gene are SGHDT and YYEEEE. With 0 bases removed from V and 6 bases from J, the gap between germline ends came to 15 bases. The CDR3 nucleotides read TGTGCCAGCAGCTTGGAGCAGGGGTCAACGAAGACCCAGTACTTC. Amino acid sequence: CASSLEQGSTKTQYF.

This clonotype was seen repeatedly, ten times or more. CDR3 in DNA: TGTGCCAGCAGTGAACAGCGGGGCTCCCAGATAGATACGCAGTATTTT. Translating it yields CASSEQRGSQIDTQYF. The chain uses TRBV6-1 and TRBJ2-3; 7 bases line up with TRBD2. This CDR3 comprises 16 residues. The V and J ends lost 2 bases and 5 bases, in that order; junction bases with no gene match: 10. CDR1 is MNHNS and CDR2 is SASEGT in the germline V gene.

This chain links TRBV5-1 with TRBJ2-2; no clear D gene. Per the germline V gene, CDR1 is SGHRS and CDR2 is YFSETQ. This CDR3 contains 15 residues. V was shortened by 0 bases and J by 0 bases, with 6 bases between the two germline ends. CDR3 sequence: CASSLDRTNTGELFF. CDR3 bases: TGCGCCAGCAGCTTGGACAGAACGAACACCGGGGAGCTGTTTTTT. The whole variable domain, filled in from reference TRBV5-1 and TRBJ2-2, reads KAGVTQTPRYLIKTRGQQVTLSCSPISGHRSVSWYQQTPGQGLQFLFEYFSETQRNKGNFPGRFSGRQFSNSRSEMNVSTLELGDSALYLCASSLDRTNTGELFFGEGSRLTVL.